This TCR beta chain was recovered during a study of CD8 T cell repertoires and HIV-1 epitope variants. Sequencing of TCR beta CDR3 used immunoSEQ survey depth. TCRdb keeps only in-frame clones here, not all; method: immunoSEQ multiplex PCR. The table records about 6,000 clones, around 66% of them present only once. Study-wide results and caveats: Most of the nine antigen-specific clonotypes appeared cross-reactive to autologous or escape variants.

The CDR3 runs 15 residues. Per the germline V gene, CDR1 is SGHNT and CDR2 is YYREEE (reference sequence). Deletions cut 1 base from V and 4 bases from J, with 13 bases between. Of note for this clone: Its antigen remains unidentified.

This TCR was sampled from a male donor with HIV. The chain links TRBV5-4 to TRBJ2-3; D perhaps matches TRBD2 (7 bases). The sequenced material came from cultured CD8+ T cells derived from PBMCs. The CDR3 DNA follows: TGTGCCAGCAGCTTGTCGGCGGGGGCACCAGATACGCAGTATTTT. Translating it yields CASSLSAGAPDTQYF.